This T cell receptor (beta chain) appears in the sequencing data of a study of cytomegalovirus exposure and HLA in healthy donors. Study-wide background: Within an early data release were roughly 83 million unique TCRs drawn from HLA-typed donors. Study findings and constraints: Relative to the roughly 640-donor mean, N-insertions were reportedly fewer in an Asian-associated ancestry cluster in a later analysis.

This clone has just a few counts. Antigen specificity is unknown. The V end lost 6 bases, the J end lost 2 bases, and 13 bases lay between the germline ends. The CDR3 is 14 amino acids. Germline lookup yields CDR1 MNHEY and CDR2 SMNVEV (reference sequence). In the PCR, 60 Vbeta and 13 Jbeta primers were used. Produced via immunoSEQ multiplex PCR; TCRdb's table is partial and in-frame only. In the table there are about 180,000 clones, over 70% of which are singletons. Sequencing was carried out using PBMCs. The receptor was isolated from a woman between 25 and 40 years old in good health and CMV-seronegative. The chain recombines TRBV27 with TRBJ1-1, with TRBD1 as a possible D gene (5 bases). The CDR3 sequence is CASRPQDTNTEAFF. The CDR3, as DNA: TGTGCCAGCAGACCACAGGACACAAACACTGAAGCTTTCTTT.